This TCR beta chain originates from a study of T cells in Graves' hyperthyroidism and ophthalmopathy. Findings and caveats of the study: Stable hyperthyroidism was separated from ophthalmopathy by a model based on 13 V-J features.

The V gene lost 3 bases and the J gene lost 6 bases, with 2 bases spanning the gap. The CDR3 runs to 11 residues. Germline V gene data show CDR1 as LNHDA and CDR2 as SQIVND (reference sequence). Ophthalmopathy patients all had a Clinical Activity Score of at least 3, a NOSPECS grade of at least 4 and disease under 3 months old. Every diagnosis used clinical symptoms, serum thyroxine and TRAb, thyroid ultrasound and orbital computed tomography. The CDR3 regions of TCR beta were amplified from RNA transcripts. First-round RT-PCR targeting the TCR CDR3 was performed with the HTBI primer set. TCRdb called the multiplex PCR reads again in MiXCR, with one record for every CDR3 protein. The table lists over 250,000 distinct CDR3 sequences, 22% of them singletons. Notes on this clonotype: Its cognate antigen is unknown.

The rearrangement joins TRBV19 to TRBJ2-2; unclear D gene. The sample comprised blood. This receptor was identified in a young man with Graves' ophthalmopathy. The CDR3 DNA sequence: TGTGCCAGTAGTATTTCCGGGGAGCTGTTTTTT. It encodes CASSISGELFF.